The 12 T cell receptor beta chains below all came from one sample that was sequenced in a study of T cells after yellow fever vaccination (dated by TCRdb to about 2019). Read against the paper, the sample's treatment or condition label means: live attenuated yellow fever vaccine strain. Preparation of the library involved 5' RACE. TCRdb names Illumina HiSeq 2500 as the instrument used. TCRdb ran its own pipeline on the public reads, namely fastp trimming at Q25 and MiXCR clone calling, and kept in-frame beta chains. Entries that share a CDR3 protein sequence are merged under the most common genes and DNA. The sample table records a few thousand distinct CDR3 sequences; about 4% of these occur just once. The ten top clones hold 59% of the sample. The sample was PBMCs, either bulk or a sorted T-cell subset (CD4+, CD8+, memory, or dextramer-sorted; not recorded which), taken 15 days after the yellow fever booster vaccination. The source is a man aged 25 to 40 who received the YFV17D yellow fever vaccine.

This clonotype was observed many times. The rearrangement uses TRBV6-5 and TRBJ1-5, with D hard to call. The germline V gene has CDR1 MNHEY and CDR2 SVGAGI. V dropped 0 bases and J dropped 0 bases, with 6 bases sitting between them. The CDR3 extends over 15 amino acids. This CDR3 is CASSYSLNSNQPQHF. The CDR3 bases are TGTGCCAGCAGTTACTCGCTTAATAGCAATCAGCCCCAGCATTTT.

This clonotype is deemed medium-sized. The chain employs TRBV7-2 and TRBJ2-3; TRBD1 aligns across 8 bases. Per the germline V gene, CDR1 is SGHTA and CDR2 is FQGNSA. The length of the CDR3 is 16 residues. After removal of 2 bases from V and 3 bases from J, the junction contained 7 bases not matched to a gene. DNA of the CDR3: TGTGCCAGCAGCTTATTTGCACAGGGGGTAACAGATACGCAGTATTTT. Amino acids: CASSLFAQGVTDTQYF.

This clonotype was detected many times. The chain employs TRBV4-3 and TRBJ2-6; 11 bases fit TRBD2. Germline values: CDR1 LGHNA, CDR2 YSLEER. Trimming took 0 bases from V and 4 from J; bases not matched to a gene: 5. The length of the CDR3 is 18 residues. The CDR3 is CASSQDLAGGAGANVLTF. As DNA, the CDR3 is TGCGCCAGCAGCCAAGATTTAGCGGGAGGGGCCGGGGCCAACGTCCTGACTTTC.

This clonotype was detected only a few times. The rearrangement uses TRBV27 and TRBJ1-5; D unresolved. Between the trimmed V and J ends, which lost 3 bases and 7 bases, there was a span of 10 bases. The length of the CDR3 is 13 residues. Germline lookup yields CDR1 MNHEY and CDR2 SMNVEV (reference sequence). CDR3 region: CASSLRGNQPQHF. CDR3 nucleotides: TGTGCCAGCAGTTTGCGAGGTAACCAGCCCCAGCATTTT.

This clonotype was observed at least ten times. The V gene is TRBV13, the J gene TRBJ2-3; 8 nucleotides agree with TRBD2. There are 14 residues in the CDR3. With 8 bases clipped from V and 3 bases from J, the junction kept 7 bases outside the gene matches. The germline V gene has CDR1 PRHDT and CDR2 FYEKMQ (reference sequence). The CDR3 loop reads CASGVAGRTDTQYF. The DNA for the CDR3 is TGTGCCAGCGGGGTAGCGGGAAGGACAGATACGCAGTATTTT.

This clonotype was seen ten or more times. The chain couples TRBV5-1 to TRBJ1-2; D possibly corresponds to TRBD1 (5 bases). Germline V CDR1 and CDR2: SGHRS, YFSETQ. V lost 6 bases to trimming and J lost 4 bases, with 19 bases between them. The CDR3 has 15 amino acids. CDR3 bases: TGCGCCAGCAAGCTTGGGCCGACAGCCCCCTATGGCTACACCTTC. Translation: CASKLGPTAPYGYTF. The whole variable domain, filled in from reference TRBV5-1 and TRBJ1-2, reads KAGVTQTPRYLIKTRGQQVTLSCSPISGHRSVSWYQQTPGQGLQFLFEYFSETQRNKGNFPGRFSGRQFSNSRSEMNVSTLELGDSALYLCASKLGPTAPYGYTFGSGTRLTVV.

This clonotype is judged medium-sized. The CDR3 sequence is CASSVRDGDEQYF. In DNA, the CDR3 is TGTGCCAGCAGTGTCAGGGATGGGGACGAGCAGTACTTC. The V call is TRBV25-1, the J call TRBJ2-7; TRBD1 is a possible D gene (5 bases). The germline V and J ends were trimmed by 4 bases and 5 bases, with 12 bases remaining between them. The CDR3 has 13 amino acids. Germline CDR1 is MGHDK and CDR2 is SYGVNS.

This clonotype was recorded many times. The chain recombines TRBV7-6 with TRBJ2-3; D remains unclear. The length of the CDR3 is 16 residues. V gave up 5 bases and J gave up 1 base, with 16 bases separating them. Germline assignment: CDR1 SGHVS and CDR2 FNYEAQ. DNA for the CDR3: TGTGCCAGCAGCGCCATCGTCCGGAGCGGCACAGATACGCAGTATTTT. Protein product: CASSAIVRSGTDTQYF.

Ten or more counts support this clonotype. The V call is TRBV6-1, the J call TRBJ2-5, with a weak D call TRBD1 (6 bases). CDR1 is MNHNS, CDR2 SASEGT, per germline. The V and J ends lost 4 bases and 2 bases respectively, with 17 bases between them. This CDR3 spans 16 amino acids. The DNA of the CDR3 is TGTGCCAGCAGTGTAGCCACGGGACACTATCAAGAGACCCAGTACTTC. It is translated as CASSVATGHYQETQYF.

About this clonotype: One end of the junction varies from germline; a read error may be responsible. The gene calls are TRBV3-1 and TRBJ2-7; 8 bases match TRBD1. Germline V lookup: CDR1 LGHDT, CDR2 YNNKEL (reference sequence). This CDR3 has 15 residues. CDR3 in amino acids: CASCQGAGSSYEQYF. The CDR3 DNA follows: TGTGCCAGCTGCCAGGGGGCCGGCAGCTCCTACGAGCAGTACTTC.

The sample holds many counts of this clonotype. The chain has TRBV7-9 and TRBJ2-2, with 8 bases matching TRBD2. In germline, CDR1 is SEHNR, CDR2 FQNEAQ (reference sequence). V dropped 3 bases and J dropped 6; count of bases not matched to a gene: 6. The CDR3 sequence is 15 residues long. The CDR3 here is CASSLIAGRSGELFF. DNA of the CDR3: TGTGCCAGCAGCTTGATAGCGGGAAGGTCCGGGGAGCTGTTTTTT. The full variable domain, in which reference TRBV7-9 and TRBJ2-2 provide the parts outside the CDR3, is DTGVSQNPRHKITKRGQNVTFRCDPISEHNRLYWYRQTLGQGPEFLTYFQNEAQLEKSRLLSDRFSAERPKGSFSTLEIQRTEQGDSAMYLCASSLIAGRSGELFFGEGSRLTVL.

This rearrangement joins TRBV13 to TRBJ2-3, with D perhaps TRBD1 (6 bases). From germline, CDR1 is PRHDT and CDR2 FYEKMQ (reference sequence). V was pared by 5 bases and J by 1 base, with 7 bases between. The CDR3 spans 13 residues. The CDR3 DNA reads as TGTGCCAGCAGCGGGGGCCGCACAGATACGCAGTATTTT. It yields the protein CASSGGRTDTQYF.